The following is a T cell receptor beta chain sequence with its context. Its cognate antigen is unknown. Libraries were prepared by immunoSEQ multiplex PCR; TCRdb keeps only in-frame clonotypes and omits some of them. The data show approximately 85,000 clones, 85% seen once. The sample comes from a study of glioma-infiltrating T cells after dendritic cell vaccination. Study-wide points: Few patients contributed both blood and tumor specimens. Longer survival after dendritic cell vaccination followed higher pretreatment TIL content.

This sample's time point: after dendritic cell vaccination, including at tumor progression/relapse. This CDR3 has 15 residues. V gave up 5 bases and J gave up 1 base, with 14 bases separating them. Per germline, CDR1 MNHNS and CDR2 SASEGT. This sequence was found in a human donor with glioblastoma. The source material was blood, sampled after dendritic cell vaccination. J is TRBJ2-5 and V is TRBV6-1; D may be TRBD1 (5 bases). CDR3 nucleotides: TGTGCCAGCAGTACCCTTTACAGGATCCAAGAGACCCAGTACTTC. Translated: CASSTLYRIQETQYF.